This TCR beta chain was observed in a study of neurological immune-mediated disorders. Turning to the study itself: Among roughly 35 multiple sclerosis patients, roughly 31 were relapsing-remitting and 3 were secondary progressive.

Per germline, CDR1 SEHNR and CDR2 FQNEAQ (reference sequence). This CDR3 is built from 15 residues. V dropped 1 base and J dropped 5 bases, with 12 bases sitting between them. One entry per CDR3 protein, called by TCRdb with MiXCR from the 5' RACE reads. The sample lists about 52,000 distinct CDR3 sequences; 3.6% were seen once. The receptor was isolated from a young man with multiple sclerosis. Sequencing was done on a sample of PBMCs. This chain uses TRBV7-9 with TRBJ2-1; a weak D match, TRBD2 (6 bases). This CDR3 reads CASSLGLAENNEQFF. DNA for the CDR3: TGTGCCAGCAGCTTAGGTTTAGCGGAGAACAATGAGCAGTTCTTC.